This entry is about one TCR beta chain. Trimming stripped 6 bases from V and 0 bases from J, with 15 bases between. This CDR3 contains 16 residues. The germline V gene has CDR1 MDHEN and CDR2 SYDVKM. These data originate in a study of blood T cell repertoires in COVID-19. Study at large: COVID-19 samples collected from the United States, Italy and Spain covered acute and convalescent phases.

Authors' analysis steps: Reference gene primers were amplified, and this amplification served to estimate nucleated cell counts. Using immunoSEQ multiplex PCR, the repertoire was profiled, and TCRdb retains in-frame clones only, with some absent. The V and J calls and clone size are taken from that table; D and trimming were inferred from the DNA. This sample has approximately 94,000 clones, with around 88% found just once. Sequencing was done on a sample of peripheral blood. The clonotype originates from a woman in her sixties or seventies with acute or convalescent COVID-19. V is TRBV28 and J is TRBJ1-5, with a weak D call TRBD1 (5 bases). In DNA form, the CDR3 reads TGTGCCAGCAGCCCTGGGGGGAGGGATAGCAATCAGCCCCAGCATTTT. Translation: CASSPGGRDSNQPQHF.